Here is one T cell receptor beta chain with its context. CDR1 and CDR2 from the germline V gene are SGHAT and FQNNGV. J gave up 6 bases and V 7 bases, and 9 bases lay outside the gene matches. This CDR3 has 15 amino acids. This sample stems from a study of blood T cell repertoires in COVID-19. Study overall: Acute-phase and convalescent COVID-19 samples originated in the United States, Italy and Spain. PBMCs, B-cell-depleted T cells, or T cells provided the cDNA or gDNA that made up the material.

In the original processing: Nucleated cell counts were estimated from reference gene primer amplification. Sequencing was performed with immunoSEQ multiplex PCR; in TCRdb, only in-frame clones are kept and a portion is missing. V, J and clone size reflect that table, while D and trimming were determined from the DNA. Of 300,000 to 400,000 clones in the sample, roughly 86% are singletons; the top ten hold 7.8%. V and J are TRBV11-2 and TRBJ2-2, with TRBD1 matching over 9 bases. This TCR derives from a woman in her forties or fifties who had recovered from COVID-19. Source material: peripheral blood. The CDR3 DNA follows: TGTGCCAGCACCCGGGACAGGGTGACCTCCGGGGAGCTGTTTTTT. Encoded protein: CASTRDRVTSGELFF.